This T cell receptor (beta chain) comes out of a study of blood T cell repertoires in COVID-19. Study-level background: Italy, Spain and the United States were the sources of the convalescent and acute COVID-19 samples. Sample material is recorded as cDNA or gDNA derived from T cells, B-cell-depleted T cells, or PBMCs.

The germline V gene has CDR1 SGHRS and CDR2 YFSETQ. Trimming removed 4 bases at V and 0 bases at J, with 14 bases between. The CDR3 is made up of 16 amino acids. Per the original data handling: Reference gene primer amplification gave nucleated cell count estimates. The protocol was immunoSEQ multiplex PCR, while the TCRdb copy is restricted to in-frame clones and leaves out a portion. Clone size and V and J calls were adopted from that table, with D and trimming inferred from the DNA. The data show roughly 80,000 clones, 88% seen once. Sequenced material: peripheral blood. The chain recombines TRBV5-1 with TRBJ1-3; D ambiguous. The clonotype comes from a human donor in a cohort sampled during active COVID-19. The CDR3 reads CASSLIALSSGNTIYF. For the CDR3, the DNA is TGCGCCAGCAGCCTTATTGCCCTGAGCTCTGGAAACACCATATATTTT.